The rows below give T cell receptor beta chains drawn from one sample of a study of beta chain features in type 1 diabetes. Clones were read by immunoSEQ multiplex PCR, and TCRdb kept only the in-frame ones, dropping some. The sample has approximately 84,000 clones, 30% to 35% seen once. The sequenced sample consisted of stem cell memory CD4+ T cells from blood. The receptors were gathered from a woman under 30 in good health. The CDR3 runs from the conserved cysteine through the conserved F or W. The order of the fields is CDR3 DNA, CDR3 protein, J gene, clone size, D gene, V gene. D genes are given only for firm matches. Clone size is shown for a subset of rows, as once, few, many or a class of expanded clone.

TGTGCCAGCAGCTTAGGCGCTAGCGGGGTAAATGAGCAGTTCTTC | CASSLGASGVNEQFF | TRBJ2-1 | few | TRBD2 | TRBV7-9
TGTGCCAGCTCAGCAACCAGGGGCAATGAGCAGTTCTTC | CASSATRGNEQFF | TRBJ2-1 | few | - | TRBV18
TGTGCCAGCAGCTTGAGAAGCGGGATTTACAATGAGCAGTTCTTC | CASSLRSGIYNEQFF | TRBJ2-1 | - | TRBD2 | TRBV5-4
TGTGCCAGCAGCTCGGGGGCAACTAATGAAAAACTGTTTTTT | CASSSGATNEKLFF | TRBJ1-4 | few | - | TRBV7-9
TGCAGCTTCAGGGGAGACGGGGCCACTGAAGCTTTCTTT | CSFRGDGATEAFF | TRBJ1-1 | few | - | TRBV29-1
TGCGCCAGCAGCTTATCCGGGACTAGCGGCATCAACGAGCAGTACTTC | CASSLSGTSGINEQYF | TRBJ2-7 | - | TRBD2 | TRBV5-1
TGTGCCAGCAGCCAAGTTAACTCCTACGAGCAGTACTTC | CASSQVNSYEQYF | TRBJ2-7 | - | - | TRBV14
TGCGCCAGCAGTCCCGACGGAGGCCCTGAAGCTTTCTTT | CASSPDGGPEAFF | TRBJ1-1 | few | - | TRBV5-1
TGTGCCGCCCGACAGGGTCTGAGCACAGATACGCAGTATTTT | CAARQGLSTDTQYF | TRBJ2-3 | once | TRBD1 | TRBV10-3
TGTGCCAGCTCACCACCGGTAGCGGGAGGAGGCGAGCAGTACTTC | CASSPPVAGGGEQYF | TRBJ2-7 | many | TRBD2 | TRBV18
TGCGCCAGCAGCTTGATTTCTAGCGGATCCTACAATGAGCAGTTCTTC | CASSLISSGSYNEQFF | TRBJ2-1 | few | TRBD2 | TRBV5-1
TGTGCCAGCTCACCTAACAGAGAGAACACTGAAGCTTTCTTT | CASSPNRENTEAFF | TRBJ1-1 | - | - | TRBV18
TGTGCCAGCTCACCACCTGGCCAGGGGATCGTTGGCTACACCTTC | CASSPPGQGIVGYTF | TRBJ1-2 | - | - | TRBV18
TGTGCCAGCAGTCTCTTGTTGGATACGCAGTATTTT | CASSLLLDTQYF | TRBJ2-3 | few | - | TRBV7-9
TGTGCCAGCAAGGGGACTAGCGGGGCCTACGAGCAGTACTTC | CASKGTSGAYEQYF | TRBJ2-7 | - | TRBD2 | TRBV2
TGTGCCTGGTCCACTGGAGGGCTGGTGACCCAGTACTTC | CAWSTGGLVTQYF | TRBJ2-5 | many | - | TRBV30
TGCGCCAGCAGTCAGGGGGCGACCAAAAACATTCAGTACTTC | CASSQGATKNIQYF | TRBJ2-4 | few | TRBD1 | TRBV5-1
TGTGCCAGCAGCTCTCAGGGAAACACCGGGGAGCTGTTTTTT | CASSSQGNTGELFF | TRBJ2-2 | - | - | TRBV7-3
TGTGCCACCAGCAGGGGAGCAGAGACCCAGTACTTC | CATSRGAETQYF | TRBJ2-5 | few | - | TRBV15
TGTGCCAGCAGCCTAACGGCAGAATCAGGCTACGAGCAGTACTTC | CASSLTAESGYEQYF | TRBJ2-7 | - | - | TRBV6-5
TGTGCCAGTAGTAAGGGGCAGTTGCAGCCCCAGCATTTT | CASSKGQLQPQHF | TRBJ1-5 | few | - | TRBV19
TGTGCCAGCTCAGAACTACAGGACACTGAAGCTTTCTTT | CASSELQDTEAFF | TRBJ1-1 | few | - | TRBV18
TGTGCCAGCAGCGGCGCGGGGGGGACTTACAATGAGCAGTTCTTC | CASSGAGGTYNEQFF | TRBJ2-1 | few | TRBD2 | TRBV4-2
TGTGCCACGACTCGGCGGGAGGGCCAATGGGAGTTCTTC | CATTRREGQWEFF | TRBJ2-1 | - | TRBD2 | TRBV5-4
TGTGCCAGCAGCCCGGAGGCAGGGAGGGATACGCAGTATTTT | CASSPEAGRDTQYF | TRBJ2-3 | - | - | TRBV9
TGTGCCAGCAGCCGCGGACTAGCGGGAGCGTGGGCGGGAACAGATACGCAGTATTTT | CASSRGLAGAWAGTDTQYF | TRBJ2-3 | - | TRBD2 | TRBV7-3
TGCGCCAGCAGCCCACTAAGGAGGGGCGAGAGAACCGGGGAGCTGTTTTTT | CASSPLRRGERTGELFF | TRBJ2-2 | once | - | TRBV5-1
TGTGCCAGCGGCCAACAGGGTCCCTATGGCTACACCTTC | CASGQQGPYGYTF | TRBJ1-2 | - | - | TRBV5-6
TGCGCCAGCAGCTTGGATGGGGGGGGAGCTTTCTTT | CASSLDGGGAFF | TRBJ1-1 | few | - | TRBV5-1
TGTGCCAGCTCGGGGACTAGCGATGAGCAGTTCTTC | CASSGTSDEQFF | TRBJ2-1 | - | TRBD2 | TRBV6-1
TGTGCCAGCAGTTCCCCCCGGACTTACCCAAACACTGAAGCTTTCTTT | CASSSPRTYPNTEAFF | TRBJ1-1 | - | - | TRBV27
TGTGCCAGCAGAAACGGTAACCAAGAGACCCAGTACTTC | CASRNGNQETQYF | TRBJ2-5 | - | - | TRBV7-6
TGTGCCAGCAGCTTAGAACTAGGGACTAGCGGGTACAATGAGCAGTACTTC | CASSLELGTSGYNEQYF | TRBJ2-7 | - | TRBD2 | TRBV7-3
TGTGCCAGTAGTATAGAACCAGGGAACACTGAAGCTTTCTTT | CASSIEPGNTEAFF | TRBJ1-1 | - | - | TRBV19
TGTGCCAGCAGCGTTTCAGGAGGGAATTCACCCCTCCACTTT | CASSVSGGNSPLHF | TRBJ1-6 | few | - | TRBV9
TGTGCCAGCAGTGAAATGGCTGCTGGGGCCAACGTCCTGACTTTC | CASSEMAAGANVLTF | TRBJ2-6 | few | - | TRBV6-1
TGTGCCTGGAGTGGGGCAGACCCTAGCACAGATACGCAGTATTTT | CAWSGADPSTDTQYF | TRBJ2-3 | few | - | TRBV30